This T cell receptor (beta chain) was identified during a study of blood T cell repertoires in COVID-19. Study information: COVID-19 samples collected from the United States, Italy and Spain covered acute and convalescent phases. Nucleic acid was either cDNA or gDNA, and it came from T cells, B-cell-depleted T cells, or PBMCs.

Germline CDR1 SGDLS, CDR2 YYNGEE. Trimming stripped 6 bases from V and 4 bases from J, with 16 bases between. CDR3 length: 14 amino acids. As handled by the study authors: For nucleated cells, counts were estimated from reference gene primer amplification. Data came from immunoSEQ multiplex PCR; TCRdb stores just in-frame clones and leaves some out. V and J calls and clone size follow that table, whereas D and trimming were derived from the DNA. The sample contains 150,000 to 200,000 clones, roughly 86% of which appear only once. The specimen was peripheral blood. The rearrangement links TRBV9 to TRBJ1-2; D call uncertain. The sequence came from a man aged 35-49 years with active or convalescent COVID-19. This chain's CDR3 is CASTLDRGPYGYTF. CDR3 bases: TGTGCCAGCACCCTGGACCGAGGGCCCTATGGCTACACCTTC.